This TCR beta chain appears in the sequencing data of a study of chemoradiotherapy in HPV16-positive cancers. Study-wide context: A couple of HPV16-positive patients' cells yielded candidate HPV-specific clones and common motifs.

Sequenced by immunoSEQ multiplex PCR; TCRdb stores in-frame clones only, minus some. The sample contains 16,000 or so clones, just under 80% of which appear only once. Study-wide points: Functional assays defining HPV-specific T cells used only a couple of HPV16-positive patients.

As for this clone: What it binds is not known.

The germline V and J ends were trimmed by 2 bases and 8 bases, with 12 bases remaining between them. Germline assignment: CDR1 KGHSY and CDR2 FQNENV. This CDR3 has 13 amino acids. The rearrangement links TRBV16 to TRBJ1-2; D gene unclear. This TCR came from a human donor with HPV-associated anogenital cancer. The sample was taken from a patient who underwent chemoradiotherapy. CDR3 DNA sequence: TGTGCCAGCAGCCAAATAAGGGAGGACGGCTACACCTTC. It translates to CASSQIREDGYTF.